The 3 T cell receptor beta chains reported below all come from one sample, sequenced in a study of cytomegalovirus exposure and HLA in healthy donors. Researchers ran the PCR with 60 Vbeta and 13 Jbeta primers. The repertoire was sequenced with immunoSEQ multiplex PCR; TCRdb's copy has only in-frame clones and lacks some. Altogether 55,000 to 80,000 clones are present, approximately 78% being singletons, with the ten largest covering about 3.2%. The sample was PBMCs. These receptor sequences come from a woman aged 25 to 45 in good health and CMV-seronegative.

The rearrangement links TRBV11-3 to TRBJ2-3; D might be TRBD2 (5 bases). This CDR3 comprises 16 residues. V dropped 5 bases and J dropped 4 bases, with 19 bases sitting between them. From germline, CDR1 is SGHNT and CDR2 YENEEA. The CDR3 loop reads CASSPRDTTGADTQYF. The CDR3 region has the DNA TGTGCCAGCAGCCCTCGAGACACAACCGGGGCAGATACGCAGTATTTT.

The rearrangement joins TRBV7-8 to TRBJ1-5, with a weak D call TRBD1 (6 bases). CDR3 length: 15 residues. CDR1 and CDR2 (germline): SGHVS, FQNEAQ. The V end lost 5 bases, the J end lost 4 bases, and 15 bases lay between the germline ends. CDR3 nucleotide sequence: TGTGCCAGCAGCCCCCTAAGGACAGTTAATCAGCCCCAGCATTTT. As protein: CASSPLRTVNQPQHF.

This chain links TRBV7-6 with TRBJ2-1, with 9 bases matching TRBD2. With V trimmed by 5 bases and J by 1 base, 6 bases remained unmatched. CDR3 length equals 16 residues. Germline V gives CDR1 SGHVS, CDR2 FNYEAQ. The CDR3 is CASSPRLAESYNEQFF. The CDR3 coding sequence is TGTGCCAGCAGCCCCCGACTAGCGGAATCCTACAATGAGCAGTTCTTC.